The entry below gives a single T cell receptor beta chain sequence along with its context. This entry belongs to a study of monozygotic twins with inflammatory bowel disease. The CDR3 length is 15 residues. Germline CDR1 reads LGHDT; CDR2 reads YNNKEL (reference sequence). Template switching appended UMIs that held a 6-nucleotide sample barcode. TCRdb re-called the 5' RACE reads, yielding one record per CDR3 amino acid sequence without DNA. The sample spans more than 300,000 distinct CDR3 sequences; the ten largest clones claim approximately 5.4%. The sequence was collected from a human donor with ulcerative colitis or Crohn's disease, or a healthy co-twin of an affected twin (not recorded which). The gene calls are TRBV3-1 and TRBJ2-3; there is no DNA to check the TCRdb D call of TRBD1. Specimen: blood. The CDR3 protein is CASSQGGAPPDTQYF.